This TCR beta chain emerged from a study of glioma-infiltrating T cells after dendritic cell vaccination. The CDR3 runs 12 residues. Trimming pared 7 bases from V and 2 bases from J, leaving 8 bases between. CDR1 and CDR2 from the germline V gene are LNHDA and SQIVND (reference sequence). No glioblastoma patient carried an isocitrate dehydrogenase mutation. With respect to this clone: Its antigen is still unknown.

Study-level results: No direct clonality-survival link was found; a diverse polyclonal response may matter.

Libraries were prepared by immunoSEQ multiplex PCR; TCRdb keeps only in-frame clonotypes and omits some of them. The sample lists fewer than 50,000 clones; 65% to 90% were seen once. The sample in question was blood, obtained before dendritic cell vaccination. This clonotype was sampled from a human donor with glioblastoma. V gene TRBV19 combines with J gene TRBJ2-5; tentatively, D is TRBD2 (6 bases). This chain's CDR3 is CASTGTQETQYF. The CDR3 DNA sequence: TGTGCCAGTACCGGGACTCAAGAGACCCAGTACTTC.